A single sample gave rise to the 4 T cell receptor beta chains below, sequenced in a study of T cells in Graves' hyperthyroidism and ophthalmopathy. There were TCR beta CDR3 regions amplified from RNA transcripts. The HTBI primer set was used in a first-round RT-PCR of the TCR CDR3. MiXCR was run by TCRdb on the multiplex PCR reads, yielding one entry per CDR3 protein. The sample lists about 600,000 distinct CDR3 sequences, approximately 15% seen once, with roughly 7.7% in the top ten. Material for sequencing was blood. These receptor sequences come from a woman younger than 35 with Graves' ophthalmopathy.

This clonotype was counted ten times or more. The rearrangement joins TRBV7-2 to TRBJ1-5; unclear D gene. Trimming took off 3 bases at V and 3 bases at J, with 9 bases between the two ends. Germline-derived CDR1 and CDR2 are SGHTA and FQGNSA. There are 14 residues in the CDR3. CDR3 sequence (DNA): TGTGCCAGCAGCTTGGACTCTCCCAATCAGCCCCAGCATTTT. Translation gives CASSLDSPNQPQHF.

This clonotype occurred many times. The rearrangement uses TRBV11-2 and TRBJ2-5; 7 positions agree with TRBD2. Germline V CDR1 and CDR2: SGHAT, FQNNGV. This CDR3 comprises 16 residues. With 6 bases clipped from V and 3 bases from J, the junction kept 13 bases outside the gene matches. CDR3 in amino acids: CASRPLLRGREETQYF. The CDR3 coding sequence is TGTGCCAGCAGACCACTCTTACGAGGGAGGGAAGAGACCCAGTACTTC.

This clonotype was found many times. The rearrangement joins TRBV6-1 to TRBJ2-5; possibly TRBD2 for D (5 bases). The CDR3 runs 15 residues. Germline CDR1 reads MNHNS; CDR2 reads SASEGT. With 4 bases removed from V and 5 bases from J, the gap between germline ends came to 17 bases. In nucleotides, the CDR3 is TGTGCCAGCAGTGGTCGGGCCGGGGTCAGGGAGACCCAGTACTTC. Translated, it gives CASSGRAGVRETQYF.

This chain's CDR3 is CASSSPTRTGAGLFMETQYF. CDR3 nucleotides: TGTGCCAGCAGTTCGCCGACCCGGACAGGGGCGGGTTTATTTATGGAGACCCAGTACTTC. The chain carries TRBV6-1 and TRBJ2-5, with 9 bases lining up with TRBD1. Looked up from germline, CDR1 is MNHNS and CDR2 is SASEGT. This CDR3 comprises 20 residues. V trimming: 5 bases; J trimming: 5 bases; junction bases outside the gene matches: 24.